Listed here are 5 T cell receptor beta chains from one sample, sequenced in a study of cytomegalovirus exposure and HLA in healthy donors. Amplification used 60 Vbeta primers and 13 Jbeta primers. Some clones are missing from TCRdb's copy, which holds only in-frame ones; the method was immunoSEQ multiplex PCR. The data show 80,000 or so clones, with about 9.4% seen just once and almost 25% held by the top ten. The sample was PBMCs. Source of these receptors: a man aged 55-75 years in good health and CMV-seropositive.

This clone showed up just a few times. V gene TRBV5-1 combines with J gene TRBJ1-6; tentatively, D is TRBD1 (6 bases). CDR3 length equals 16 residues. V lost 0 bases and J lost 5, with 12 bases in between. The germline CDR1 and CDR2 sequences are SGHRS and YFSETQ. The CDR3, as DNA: TGCGCCAGCAGCTTGGACGGCAGGGGCGATAATTCACCCCTCCACTTT. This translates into CASSLDGRGDNSPLHF. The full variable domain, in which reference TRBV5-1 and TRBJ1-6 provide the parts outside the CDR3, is KAGVTQTPRYLIKTRGQQVTLSCSPISGHRSVSWYQQTPGQGLQFLFEYFSETQRNKGNFPGRFSGRQFSNSRSEMNVSTLELGDSALYLCASSLDGRGDNSPLHFGNGTRLTVT.

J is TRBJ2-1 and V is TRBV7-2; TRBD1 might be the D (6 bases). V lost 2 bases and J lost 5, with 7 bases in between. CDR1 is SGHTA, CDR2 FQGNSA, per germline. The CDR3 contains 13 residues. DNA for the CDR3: TGTGCCAGCAGCTTAAACAGGGACAATGAGCAGTTCTTC. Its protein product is CASSLNRDNEQFF. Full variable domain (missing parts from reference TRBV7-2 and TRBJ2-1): GAGVSQSPSNKVTEKGKDVELRCDPISGHTALYWYRQSLGQGLEFLIYFQGNSAPDKSGLPSDRFSAERTGGSVSTLTIQRTQQEDSAVYLCASSLNRDNEQFFGPGTRLTVL.

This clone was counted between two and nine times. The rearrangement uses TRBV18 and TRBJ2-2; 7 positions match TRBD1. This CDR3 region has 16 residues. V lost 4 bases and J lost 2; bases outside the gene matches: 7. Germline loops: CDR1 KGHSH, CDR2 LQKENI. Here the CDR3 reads CASSQTTGINTGELFF. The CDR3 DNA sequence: TGTGCCAGCTCACAGACGACAGGGATAAACACCGGGGAGCTGTTTTTT. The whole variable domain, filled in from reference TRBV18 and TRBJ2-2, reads NAGVMQNPRHLVRRRGQEARLRCSPMKGHSHVYWYRQLPEEGLKFMVYLQKENIIDESGMPKERFSAEFPKEGPSILRIQQVVRGDSAAYFCASSQTTGINTGELFFGEGSRLTVL.

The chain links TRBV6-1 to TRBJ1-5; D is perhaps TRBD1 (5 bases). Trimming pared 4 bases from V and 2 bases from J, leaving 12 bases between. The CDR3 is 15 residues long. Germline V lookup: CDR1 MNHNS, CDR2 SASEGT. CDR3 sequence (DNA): TGTGCCAGCAGTGGGGGGAGGTTGGGCAATCAGCCCCAGCATTTT. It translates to CASSGGRLGNQPQHF.

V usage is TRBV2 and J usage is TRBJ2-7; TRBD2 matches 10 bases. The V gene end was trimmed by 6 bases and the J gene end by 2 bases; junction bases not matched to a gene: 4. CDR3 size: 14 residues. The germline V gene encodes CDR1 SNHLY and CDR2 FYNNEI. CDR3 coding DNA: TGTGCCAGCAGGGGGACTAGCGTTACCTACGAGCAGTACTTC. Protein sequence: CASRGTSVTYEQYF.